The rows below give T cell receptor beta chains drawn from one sample of a study of regulatory T cells in long-lasting Graves disease. A single record per CDR3 protein comes from TCRdb applying MiXCR to the multiplex PCR reads. The sample includes hundreds of thousands of distinct CDR3 sequences, around 12% of them seen just once. This sample also belongs to another study, concerning T cells in Graves' hyperthyroidism and ophthalmopathy.

The sample here was peripheral blood mononuclear cells (PBMCs), taken at new diagnosis, from a patient treated with antithyroid drugs. The receptors were sampled from a woman between 25 and 40 years old with Graves disease. The conserved cysteine and the conserved F or W are not part of the CDR3 here. The order of the fields is J gene, CDR3 length, V gene, CDR3 protein.

>TRBJ1-2|11|TRBV6-1
ASRAGTGVGYT
>TRBJ1-2|10|TRBV20-1
SARWDGYGYT
>TRBJ1-5|12|TRBV6-1
ASSPGQPNQPQH
>TRBJ2-3|14|TRBV27
ASSLSRGAVADTQY
>TRBJ2-3|13|TRBV2
ASSDAGALADTQY
>TRBJ2-7|14|TRBV7-2
ASSLGGTSGAYEQY
>TRBJ2-7|14|TRBV7-9
ASSLSVGGHYYEQY
>TRBJ1-5|14|TRBV12-3/TRBV12-4
ASSLRQGGKNQPQH
>TRBJ2-2|11|TRBV20-1
SATSGYTGELF
>TRBJ2-7|12|TRBV5-4
ARPGSTKSYEQY
>TRBJ1-1|14|TRBV10-3
ATTPTGEYMNTEAS
>TRBJ1-4|13|TRBV19
ASSTHGRIVEKLF
>TRBJ1-2|12|TRBV5-1
ASSSTRGNYGYT
>TRBJ2-2|13|TRBV29-1
SVTTGGTATGELF
>TRBJ2-1|13|TRBV20-1
SAGTSGRSYNEQF
>TRBJ1-4|14|TRBV6-5
ASSYFPGTGEGKLF
>TRBJ2-6|18|TRBV7-9
ASSSRTGTGDCCGANVLT
>TRBJ1-1|14|TRBV5-1
ASSLGSNRANTEAF
>TRBJ2-2|11|TRBV11-2
ASSSQVTGELF
>TRBJ1-1|13|TRBV7-2
ASSSDRGRIAEAF
>TRBJ2-3|12|TRBV4-2
ASSQGREADTQY
>TRBJ2-1|14|TRBV10-3
AISGLAGGPYNEQF
>TRBJ2-6|14|TRBV19
ASKRTGASGANVLT
>TRBJ2-4|14|TRBV6-2/TRBV6-3
ASSELAGQAKNIQY
>TRBJ2-1|10|TRBV9
ASSVEGGGQF
>TRBJ2-3|14|TRBV7-9
ASSPRWGRGTDTQY
>TRBJ1-2|15|TRBV18
ASSPTPTGQIDYGYT
>TRBJ1-6|13|TRBV7-3
ASSLQPGVNSPLH
>TRBJ1-4|16|TRBV6-1
ASSHRRDRVPTNEKLF
>TRBJ2-7|11|TRBV5-1
ASSLVDRAEQY
>TRBJ2-7|9|TRBV28
ASTPSYEQY
>TRBJ2-1|12|TRBV18
ASSQGLAGANMF
>TRBJ2-3|16|TRBV14
ASSQSMAATRLGDTQY
>TRBJ1-5|13|TRBV27
ASSLIGGYNQPQH
>TRBJ2-6|13|TRBV30
AWSGQQSGANVLT
>TRBJ2-4|12|TRBV11-3
ASSLDLGERIQY
>TRBJ2-7|13|TRBV19
ASSPWTGGSYEQY
>TRBJ2-3|9|TRBV30
AWKKPDTQY
>TRBJ2-1|12|TRBV4-1
ASSGYGGVSEQF
>TRBJ1-1|12|TRBV2
ASSEAGRDTEAF
>TRBJ2-1|12|TRBV6-1
ASSEERVWNEQF
>TRBJ1-5|13|TRBV12-3/TRBV12-4
ASSLIGISNQPQH